The clone carrying this T cell receptor (beta chain) was observed a few times. Its specificity is not known. In germline, CDR1 is MNHNS, CDR2 SASEGT. Trimming removed 8 bases from V and 5 bases from J; junction bases left unmatched: 5. The CDR3 consists of 13 residues. These data come from a study of cytomegalovirus exposure and HLA in healthy donors. Notes on the study in general: A later analysis linked a missense variant in DCLRE1C to the trimming of TCR beta V and J genes.

The PCR used 60 Vbeta and 13 Jbeta primers. TCRdb's table, derived via immunoSEQ multiplex PCR, lists solely in-frame clones and lacks some. The repertoire holds about 120,000 clones, roughly 65% seen once, with 10% in the top ten. Sequencing was performed on PBMCs. This clonotype originated in a man between 35 and 55 years old in good health and CMV-seropositive. The gene calls are TRBV6-1 and TRBJ2-3; 9 bases match TRBD2. The CDR3, as DNA: TGTGCCAGCGAAAGCGGGGGGCGAGATACGCAGTATTTT. It specifies CASESGGRDTQYF.